Reported below is one TCR beta chain. The clone's antigen remains unknown. No per-base quality is available; no much larger clone lies one base away. The data were taken from a study of control samples from healthy donors and cancer patients (dated by TCRdb to the early 2020s). Library creation used the immunoSEQ multiplex PCR assay. This immuneACCESS table, as held by TCRdb, lists in-frame sequences with V and J called but not all clones. Of the missing ones, under half trace to an unresolved V gene in checked studies; the others have no known cause. Within this sample are approximately 79,000 clones, with about 91% of them counted one time only. 6.5% to 8.5% of the sample goes to the ten largest clones. Reading from cysteine to phenylalanine, the CDR3 counts 17 amino acids. Kept here is only the CDR3 DNA, which spans 51 bases and is read in frame from base 1. The junction shows trimming of 1 base on V and 0 bases on J, plus 13 bases between the germline ends. The germline V gene gives CDR1 as SGHTA and CDR2 as FQGNSA.

This TCR derives from a man between 50 and 59 years old in good health. Sequencing was performed on blood. The chain couples TRBV7-2 to TRBJ1-3; too little of a D gene remains to name it. The DNA sequence is given as TGTGCCAGCAGCTTAGGTTTAGGTCGGTACTCTGGAAACACCATATATTTT. This gives the protein CASSLGLGRYSGNTIYF.